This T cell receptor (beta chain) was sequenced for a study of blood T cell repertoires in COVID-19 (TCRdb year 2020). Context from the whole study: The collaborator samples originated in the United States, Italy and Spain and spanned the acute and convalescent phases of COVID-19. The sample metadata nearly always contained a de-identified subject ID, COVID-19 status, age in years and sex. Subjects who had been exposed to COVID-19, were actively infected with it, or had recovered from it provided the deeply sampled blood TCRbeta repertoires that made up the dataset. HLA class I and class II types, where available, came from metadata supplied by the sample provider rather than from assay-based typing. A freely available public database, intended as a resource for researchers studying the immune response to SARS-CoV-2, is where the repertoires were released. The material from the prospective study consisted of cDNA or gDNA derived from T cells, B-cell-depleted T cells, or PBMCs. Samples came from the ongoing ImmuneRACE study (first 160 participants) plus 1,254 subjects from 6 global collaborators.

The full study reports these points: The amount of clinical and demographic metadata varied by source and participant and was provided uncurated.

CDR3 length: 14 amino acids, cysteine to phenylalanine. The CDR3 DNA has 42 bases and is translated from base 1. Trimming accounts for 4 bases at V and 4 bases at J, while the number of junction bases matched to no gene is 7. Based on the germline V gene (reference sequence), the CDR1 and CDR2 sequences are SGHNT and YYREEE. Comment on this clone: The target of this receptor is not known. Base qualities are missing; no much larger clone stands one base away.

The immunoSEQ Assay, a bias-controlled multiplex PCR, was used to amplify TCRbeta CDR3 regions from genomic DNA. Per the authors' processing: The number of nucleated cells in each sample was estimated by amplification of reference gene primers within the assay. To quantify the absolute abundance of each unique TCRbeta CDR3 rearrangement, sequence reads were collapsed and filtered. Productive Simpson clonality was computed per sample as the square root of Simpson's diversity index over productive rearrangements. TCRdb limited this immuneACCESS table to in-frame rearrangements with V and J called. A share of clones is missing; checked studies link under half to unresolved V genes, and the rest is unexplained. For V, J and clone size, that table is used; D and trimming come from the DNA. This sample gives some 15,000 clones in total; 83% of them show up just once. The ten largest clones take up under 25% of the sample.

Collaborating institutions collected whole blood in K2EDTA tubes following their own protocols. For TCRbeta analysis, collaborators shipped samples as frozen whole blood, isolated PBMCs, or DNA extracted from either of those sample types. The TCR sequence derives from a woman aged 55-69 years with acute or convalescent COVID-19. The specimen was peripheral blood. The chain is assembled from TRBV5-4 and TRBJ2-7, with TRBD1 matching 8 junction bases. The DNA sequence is TGTGCCAGCAGCCAAACAGGGGGACGATACGAGCAGTACTTC. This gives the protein CASSQTGGRYEQYF.